The 29 T cell receptor beta chains reported below all come from one sample, sequenced in a study of human T cells and chemical hapten exposure. Time point: pre-sensitization, week 0. Indicated treatment: therapeutic diphenylcyclopropenone sensitization with weekly scalp DPC. TCRdb fed the RACE reads into MiXCR, producing one record per CDR3 protein. In the table there are tens of thousands of distinct CDR3 sequences, roughly 9.8% of which are singletons. The sequenced sample was whole blood, obtained in connection with sensitization to the hapten diphenylcyclopropenone (DPC). The source of these receptors is a man aged 35 to 55 with alopecia areata. Some clones in this sample may be carry-over from other donors' samples.

This clonotype was seen a single time. This chain links TRBV2 with TRBJ1-2, with 10 bases that match TRBD1. The CDR3 contains 18 residues. Trimming cost V 5 bases and J 1 base; bases outside gene matches: 13. Per the germline V gene, CDR1 is SNHLY and CDR2 is FYNNEI. DNA for the CDR3: TGTGCCAGCAGTCCGAGTCCCGGGACAGGGGTCAATAACTATGGCTACACCTTC. Translation gives CASSPSPGTGVNNYGYTF.

CDR3 amino acids: CSARDSSTGTGGDTQYF. The CDR3 DNA follows: TGCAGTGCTAGAGATAGCAGTACCGGGACAGGGGGGGATACGCAGTATTTT. The chain uses TRBV20-1 and TRBJ2-3; TRBD1 matches at 11 bases. The CDR3 is 17 amino acids. Germline trimming cut 0 bases from V and 6 bases from J; bases unmatched to any gene: 11. The germline V gene has CDR1 DFQATT and CDR2 SNEGSKA (reference sequence).

The V and J genes are TRBV2 and TRBJ1-3; 9 bases map to TRBD1. The CDR3 covers 14 residues. Per germline, CDR1 SNHLY and CDR2 FYNNEI. After removal of 6 bases from V and 4 bases from J, the junction contained 4 bases not matched to a gene. The CDR3 is CASRLDRGGNTIYF. The CDR3 nucleotides read TGTGCCAGCAGATTGGACAGGGGAGGAAACACCATATATTTT.

This clonotype was detected only a few times. The rearrangement links TRBV28 to TRBJ2-7; maybe TRBD1 (5 bases). CDR3 length: 14 residues. With 5 bases removed from V and 2 bases from J, the gap between germline ends came to 13 bases. Germline-derived CDR1 and CDR2 are MDHEN and SYDVKM. CDR3 in DNA: TGTGCCAGCAGTCTCAGTAAGGGGACCTACGAGCAGTACTTC. This codes for CASSLSKGTYEQYF.

This clonotype has more than one count but fewer than ten. The gene calls are TRBV7-6 and TRBJ2-5; TRBD1 matches at 8 bases. CDR1 is SGHVS and CDR2 is FNYEAQ in the germline V gene. The CDR3 totals 16 residues. V trimming: 3 bases; J trimming: 5 bases; junction bases outside the gene matches: 11. CDR3 coding DNA: TGTGCCAGCAGCTTCGAGCGACAGGGGACGTATGAGACCCAGTACTTC. This sequence encodes CASSFERQGTYETQYF.

This clonotype came up many times. The J gene is TRBJ2-7, the V gene TRBV28; 10 positions agree with TRBD2. The V gene's germline CDR1 is MDHEN and CDR2 SYDVKM. The CDR3 is 18 residues long. V shed 4 bases, J shed 6 bases, and the junction held 18 bases outside the gene matches. The CDR3 DNA sequence: TGTGCCAGCAGTTCCCGCCGAGCGGGAGGGCCAGGGGTGCTCGAGCAGTACTTC. Protein sequence: CASSSRRAGGPGVLEQYF. The full variable domain, in which reference TRBV28 and TRBJ2-7 provide the parts outside the CDR3, is DVKVTQSSRYLVKRTGEKVFLECVQDMDHENMFWYRQDPGLGLRLIYFSYDVKMKEKGDIPEGYSVSREKKERFSLILESASTNQTSMYLCASSSRRAGGPGVLEQYFGPGTRLTVT.

This clonotype was recorded a few times. Here the CDR3 reads CASRTTGGATNYGYTF. CDR3 in DNA: TGTGCCAGTAGGACGACAGGCGGCGCAACTAACTATGGCTACACCTTC. The rearrangement joins TRBV19 to TRBJ1-2; a possible D gene is TRBD1 (6 bases). This CDR3 spans 16 amino acids. The V end lost 6 bases, the J end lost 0 bases, and 17 bases lay between the germline ends. CDR1 is LNHDA and CDR2 is SQIVND in the germline V gene (reference sequence).

The chain links TRBV28 to TRBJ1-5; no definite D call. CDR1 and CDR2 (germline): MDHEN, SYDVKM. The V gene lost 5 bases and the J gene lost 7 bases, with 15 bases spanning the gap. CDR3 length equals 14 residues. The CDR3 DNA sequence: TGTGCCAGCAGTATCGTAGGAGGCGAACAGCCCCAGCATTTT. Its translation is CASSIVGGEQPQHF.

This clonotype was seen ten or more times. The chain joins TRBV4-3 to TRBJ1-6; D possibly corresponds to TRBD1 (5 bases). V gave up 1 base and J gave up 0 bases, with 7 bases separating them. CDR1 is LGHNA, CDR2 YSLEER, per germline. The CDR3 is 16 amino acids. Here the CDR3 reads CASSQAQGSYNSPLHF. The CDR3 DNA follows: TGCGCCAGCAGCCAAGCTCAGGGCTCCTATAATTCACCCCTCCACTTT.

This clonotype has more than one count but fewer than ten. The chain links TRBV20-1 to TRBJ2-3; 10 bases are a match to TRBD2. The CDR3 spans 15 residues. J lost 4 bases, V lost 3 bases, and 7 bases had no gene match. Germline CDR1 and CDR2: DFQATT and SNEGSKA (reference sequence). Here the CDR3 reads CSASGLAGVADTQYF. Here the CDR3 DNA reads TGCAGTGCTAGCGGGCTAGCGGGAGTGGCAGATACGCAGTATTTT.

The chain is built from TRBV20-1 and TRBJ2-3; D perhaps matches TRBD1 (6 bases). V was shortened by 6 bases and J by 4 bases, with 11 bases between the two germline ends. The CDR3 is made up of 12 amino acids. Germline V CDR1 and CDR2: DFQATT, SNEGSKA (reference sequence). This CDR3 reads CSARTDPDTQYF. The CDR3 DNA sequence: TGCAGTGCAAGGACAGACCCAGATACGCAGTATTTT.

In this sample, this clonotype turned up many times. J is TRBJ2-7 and V is TRBV28; TRBD2 agrees at 10 bases. The germline CDR1 and CDR2 sequences are MDHEN and SYDVKM. The CDR3 is made up of 16 amino acids. The J segment lost 2 bases and the V segment lost 6 bases, leaving 10 bases of the junction unmatched. For the CDR3, the DNA is TGTGCCAGCAGCCCCTGGACTAGCGGAGACGCCTACGAGCAGTACTTC. Amino acid sequence: CASSPWTSGDAYEQYF.

V usage is TRBV6-2 or TRBV6-3 and J usage is TRBJ2-2; D is unresolved. This CDR3 has 18 amino acids. CDR1 MNHEY and CDR2 SVGEGT come from the germline V gene. V was trimmed by 5 bases and J by 2 bases, leaving 21 bases between them. This CDR3 reads CASSTRLQHPLNTGELFF. Here the CDR3 DNA reads TGTGCCAGCAGTACCCGATTGCAGCACCCTCTAAACACCGGGGAGCTGTTTTTT.

This clonotype showed up many times. The chain recombines TRBV7-9 with TRBJ1-1, with D tentatively TRBD1 (6 bases). The CDR3 is 14 residues long. In germline, CDR1 is SEHNR, CDR2 FQNEAQ (reference sequence). Between the trimmed V and J ends, which lost 4 bases and 2 bases, there was a span of 11 bases. CDR3 loop: CASSSGTLNTEAFF. CDR3 DNA: TGTGCCAGCAGCTCCGGGACATTAAACACTGAAGCTTTCTTT. Filled out from reference TRBV7-9 and TRBJ1-1, the complete variable domain reads DTGVSQNPRHKITKRGQNVTFRCDPISEHNRLYWYRQTLGQGPEFLTYFQNEAQLEKSRLLSDRFSAERPKGSFSTLEIQRTEQGDSAMYLCASSSGTLNTEAFFGQGTRLTVV.

This clonotype was seen only a few times. The chain is built from TRBV5-1 and TRBJ2-6; 12 nucleotides agree with TRBD1. The germline V gene encodes CDR1 SGHRS and CDR2 YFSETQ. CDR3 length: 19 residues. With V trimmed by 8 bases and J by 0 bases, 12 bases remained unmatched. CDR3 region: CARPGQGAQLDSGANVLTF. In DNA, the CDR3 is TGCGCCAGGCCGGGACAGGGGGCTCAATTAGACTCTGGGGCCAACGTCCTGACTTTC.

This clonotype occurred many times. The CDR3 here is CSASPFQGVVAYEQYF. The CDR3 DNA is TGCAGTGCTAGCCCGTTCCAGGGTGTTGTCGCCTACGAGCAGTACTTC. The gene calls are TRBV20-1 and TRBJ2-7, with D possibly TRBD1 on 5 matching bases. V lost 3 bases to trimming and J lost 2 bases, with 20 bases between them. The germline V gene encodes CDR1 DFQATT and CDR2 SNEGSKA (reference sequence). The CDR3 covers 16 residues.

This clonotype was seen at least ten times. V and J are TRBV6-2 or TRBV6-3 and TRBJ2-1; 14 bases align to TRBD2. The CDR3 loop spans 14 amino acids. Germline CDR1 MNHEY, CDR2 SVGEGT. Trimming took 6 bases from V and 7 from J; bases not matched to a gene: 2. In DNA, the CDR3 is TGTGCCAGCAGGACTAGCGGGAGGGCAAATGAGCAGTTCTTC. It is translated as CASRTSGRANEQFF.

The CDR3 protein is CSARLAGVGDTQYF. The CDR3 DNA sequence: TGCAGTGCTAGACTAGCGGGAGTCGGGGATACGCAGTATTTT. The chain is built from TRBV20-1 and TRBJ2-3; 10 bases line up with TRBD2. V shed 2 bases and J 6 bases; nucleotides not matched to a gene: 5. Germline CDR1 reads DFQATT; CDR2 reads SNEGSKA (reference sequence). The CDR3 has 14 amino acids.

This clonotype turned up a few times. The chain employs TRBV4-3 and TRBJ1-5; D remains ambiguous. From germline, CDR1 is LGHNA and CDR2 YSLEER. Trimming cost V 0 bases and J 4 bases, with 10 bases left between them. This CDR3 is built from 15 residues. CDR3 in amino acids: CASSQEGRENQPQHF. CDR3 sequence (DNA): TGCGCCAGCAGCCAAGAAGGGCGGGAAAATCAGCCCCAGCATTTT.

The chain uses TRBV12-3 or TRBV12-4 and TRBJ2-2; D is unresolved. This CDR3 spans 12 amino acids. Trimming pared 7 bases from V and 0 bases from J, leaving 3 bases between. CDR3 bases: TGTGCCAGCACTACGAACACCGGGGAGCTGTTTTTT. Amino acids: CASTTNTGELFF.

The V call is TRBV29-1, the J call TRBJ2-7, with 7 positions matching TRBD1. Looked up from germline, CDR1 is SQVTM and CDR2 is ANQGSEA. V lost 7 bases to trimming and J lost 4 bases; unmatched junction nucleotides: 10. This CDR3 contains 13 residues. The CDR3 region is CSARTGMGYEQYF. The CDR3 coding sequence is TGCAGCGCTCGGACAGGCATGGGTTACGAGCAGTACTTC.

The chain carries TRBV19 and TRBJ2-5; the D gene is possibly TRBD2 (5 bases). Per germline, CDR1 LNHDA and CDR2 SQIVND (reference sequence). Trimming took 3 bases from V and 3 from J, leaving 8 bases between them. This CDR3 has 13 residues. The CDR3 nucleotides are TGTGCCAGTAGTATTGGGAGCGAAGAGACCCAGTACTTC. It translates to CASSIGSEETQYF. Using reference TRBV19 and TRBJ2-5 for the parts outside the CDR3, the full variable domain is DGGITQSPKYLFRKEGQNVTLSCEQNLNHDAMYWYRQDPGQGLRLIYYSQIVNDFQKGDIAEGYSVSREKKESFPLTVTSAQKNPTAFYLCASSIGSEETQYFGPGTRLLVL.

This clonotype came up many times. The genes are TRBV7-2 and TRBJ2-7; D is uncertain. The V and J ends lost 5 bases and 0 bases respectively, with 11 bases between them. This CDR3 is 14 amino acids long. Germline V CDR1 and CDR2: SGHTA, FQGNSA. The CDR3 DNA reads TGTGCCAGCAGCCCCCGCGCTGACTCCTACGAGCAGTACTTC. Protein: CASSPRADSYEQYF.

J is TRBJ2-5 and V is TRBV7-9; D is uncertain. Trimming removed 5 bases at V and 2 bases at J, with 18 bases between. The V gene's germline CDR1 is SEHNR and CDR2 FQNEAQ (reference sequence). CDR3 size: 16 residues. This CDR3 is CASSNQDRPRQETQYF. CDR3 DNA: TGTGCCAGCAGCAACCAGGACCGTCCTCGACAAGAGACCCAGTACTTC.

This rearrangement joins TRBV11-2 to TRBJ2-7; TRBD1 is a possible D gene (6 bases). The CDR3 sequence is 12 residues long. The V end lost 4 bases, the J end lost 5 bases, and 9 bases lay between the germline ends. Germline CDR1 and CDR2: SGHAT and FQNNGV. In DNA, the CDR3 is TGTGCCAGCAGCTCCAGGGGACACGAGCAGTACTTC. This sequence encodes CASSSRGHEQYF.

This clonotype was found a few times. This rearrangement joins TRBV20-1 to TRBJ2-1; TRBD2 aligns across 8 bases. Trimming at V came to 3 bases and at J to 3 bases, leaving 10 bases not matched to a gene. The CDR3 spans 16 residues. The germline CDR1 and CDR2 sequences are DFQATT and SNEGSKA (reference sequence). DNA for the CDR3: TGCAGTGCTAGCGAAACTAGCGGAGGGTTCTACAATGAGCAGTTCTTC. As protein: CSASETSGGFYNEQFF.

This clonotype was recorded many times. The chain recombines TRBV12-5 with TRBJ2-1; D call uncertain. This CDR3 is 15 amino acids long. Germline CDR1 is LGHNT and CDR2 is FRNRAP. Trimming took 2 bases from V and 8 from J, leaving 16 bases between them. CDR3 loop: CASGLSPFRGDEQFF. CDR3 sequence (DNA): TGTGCTAGTGGTTTGAGCCCGTTTAGAGGCGATGAGCAGTTCTTC.

V usage is TRBV9 and J usage is TRBJ2-7; possibly TRBD1 for D (5 bases). In germline, CDR1 is SGDLS, CDR2 YYNGEE. V lost 4 bases and J 6 bases, leaving 23 bases between the germline ends. This CDR3 contains 16 residues. The CDR3 loop reads CASSPEVGAFLGEQYF. The CDR3 DNA is TGTGCCAGCAGCCCCGAGGTTGGGGCTTTCCTCGGCGAGCAGTACTTC.

This clonotype was observed at least ten times. The chain employs TRBV28 and TRBJ1-1, with D perhaps TRBD1 (5 bases). The CDR3 is 14 residues long. Between the trimmed V and J ends, which lost 3 bases and 4 bases, there was a span of 12 bases. The germline V gene encodes CDR1 MDHEN and CDR2 SYDVKM. The chain's CDR3 is CASSLAQAVTEAFF. The CDR3 coding sequence is TGTGCCAGCAGTTTGGCACAGGCGGTCACTGAAGCTTTCTTT.